This TCR beta chain originates from a study of OX40 agonist ivuxolimab in advanced cancers. Study as a whole: The group had a mean age of 60 years, ranged from about 23 to 85, and was 80% to 90% male.

The table lists this clone with a count of one. TCRdb's copy holds only in-frame clones and misses some; the assay was immunoSEQ multiplex PCR. The data contain around 75,000 clones, approximately 89% of them singletons. V was trimmed by 6 bases and J by 3 bases, leaving 18 bases between them. The length of the CDR3 is 15 residues. CDR1 SGHNT and CDR2 YYREEE come from the germline V gene (reference sequence). Here the sequenced sample was CD4+ or CD8+ T cells sorted from blood, taken in a trial of the OX40 agonist ivuxolimab. This sequence was found in an adult with an advanced solid tumor such as melanoma, head and neck, liver or kidney cancer. The chain joins TRBV5-4 to TRBJ1-2, with TRBD1 as a possible D gene (5 bases). This CDR3 reads CASTPERGWYYGYTF. The CDR3 bases are TGTGCCAGCACCCCCGAGAGGGGATGGTACTATGGCTACACCTTC. Looking up the rest from reference TRBV5-4 and TRBJ1-2 gives the full variable domain: ETGVTQSPTHLIKTRGQQVTLRCSSQSGHNTVSWYQQALGQGPQFIFQYYREEENGRGNFPPRFSGLQFPNYSSELNVNALELDDSALYLCASTPERGWYYGYTFGSGTRLTVV.